What follows are 8 T cell receptor beta chains derived from one specimen sequenced in a study of a mutant IDH1 vaccine in newly diagnosed glioma. Assay: immunoSEQ multiplex PCR; the TCRdb copy retains only in-frame clones and omits some. The table includes about 50,000 clones, more than 75% detected once. The time point denotes: week 47, end of study. Topical imiquimod was applied with each vaccine dose, which held 300 ug of mutant IDH1 20-mer peptide. What these receptors recognize is not known. Here the sequenced sample was PBMCs, taken from a glioma patient whose treatment included an IDH1 peptide vaccine. The receptors shown here come from a woman between 35 and 50 years old with glioma. Some clones in this sample may be carry-over from other donors' samples.

The rearrangement uses TRBV5-4 and TRBJ1-2, with D maybe TRBD1 (6 bases). Trimming left V 4 bases short and J 7 bases short, with 17 bases between. Germline CDR1 and CDR2: SGHNT and YYREEE (reference sequence). The CDR3 runs 14 residues. The CDR3 DNA is TGTGCCAGCAGCCCCCGGGCAGGGGCGGGTGGCTACACCTTC. Translation: CASSPRAGAGGYTF.

J is TRBJ2-1 and V is TRBV4-2; no firm D call. The CDR3 runs 13 residues. CDR1 and CDR2 (germline): LGHNA, YNFKEQ. V was trimmed by 0 bases and J by 5 bases, leaving 5 bases between them. The CDR3 reads CASSQEINNEQFF. The CDR3 nucleotides are TGTGCCAGCAGCCAAGAGATTAACAATGAGCAGTTCTTC.

The V gene is TRBV4-3, the J gene TRBJ1-5; D gene ambiguous. CDR1 LGHNA and CDR2 YSLEER come from the germline V gene. Trimming took off 9 bases at V and 6 bases at J, with 12 bases between the two ends. The CDR3 contains 12 residues. CDR3 DNA sequence: TGCGCCAGAGGTGGGCAACGTCAGCCCCAGCATTTT. Protein product: CARGGQRQPQHF.

The V call is TRBV18, the J call TRBJ2-7; no clear D. CDR3 length equals 12 residues. Trimming took 4 bases from V and 5 from J, leaving 9 bases between them. Germline CDR1 and CDR2: KGHSH and LQKENI. The CDR3 loop is CASSQDPDEQYF. As DNA, the CDR3 is TGTGCCAGCTCACAGGACCCCGACGAGCAGTACTTC.

This chain joins TRBV5-1 and TRBJ1-1, with 7 bases that match TRBD1. V was pared by 4 bases and J by 7 bases, with 13 bases of the junction left unmatched. The CDR3 has 15 residues. The germline V gene has CDR1 SGHRS and CDR2 YFSETQ. This chain's CDR3 is CASSVEQGQSVEAFF. CDR3 DNA: TGCGCCAGCAGCGTAGAACAGGGGCAGAGCGTTGAAGCTTTCTTT.

The chain is built from TRBV4-2 and TRBJ1-2; the match to TRBD1 covers 8 bases. This CDR3 region has 14 residues. The germline gives CDR1 LGHNA, CDR2 YNFKEQ. With V trimmed by 3 bases and J by 6 bases, 6 bases remained unmatched. CDR3 in amino acids: CASSHPGQVNGYTF. Here the CDR3 DNA reads TGTGCCAGCAGCCACCCGGGACAGGTAAATGGCTACACCTTC.

The V call is TRBV5-1, the J call TRBJ2-4; TRBD1 agrees at 10 bases. Germline CDR1 reads SGHRS; CDR2 reads YFSETQ. CDR3 size: 17 residues. V was pared by 0 bases and J by 7 bases, with 10 bases of the junction left unmatched. CDR3 amino acids: CASSLADRGAFENIQYF. The DNA for the CDR3 is TGCGCCAGCAGCTTGGCGGACAGGGGGGCCTTTGAGAACATTCAGTACTTC.

The CDR3, as DNA: TGCGCCAGCAGCTCTACTCCGGGACCAAAGCAGTATTTT. Its translation is CASSSTPGPKQYF. The genes are TRBV5-1 and TRBJ2-3, with D perhaps matching TRBD1 or TRBD2 (5 bases each). V was cut by 3 bases and J by 11 bases, with 16 bases left in between. This CDR3 contains 13 residues. CDR1 and CDR2 (germline): SGHRS, YFSETQ.